The 27 T cell receptor beta chains given below trace back to one sample, sequenced in a study of blood T cell repertoires in COVID-19. Produced via immunoSEQ multiplex PCR; TCRdb's table is partial and in-frame only. The data show under 250,000 clones, about 91% seen once. Source material: peripheral blood. The receptors shown here come from a man of 80 years or more with acute or convalescent COVID-19.

The gene calls are TRBV29-1 and TRBJ2-3; 10 bases align to TRBD2. Unmatched junction bases numbered 2, after V lost 3 bases and J lost 5 bases. Per germline, CDR1 SQVTM and CDR2 ANQGSEA. The length of the CDR3 is 13 residues. In DNA form, the CDR3 reads TGCAGCGTTGATCCTAGCGGGGGAGATACGCAGTATTTT. Encoded protein: CSVDPSGGDTQYF.

The rearrangement links TRBV7-3 to TRBJ2-1; TRBD1 matches at 12 bases. Germline trimming cut 1 base from V and 9 bases from J; bases unmatched to any gene: 7. The CDR3 is 16 residues long. Germline lookup yields CDR1 SGHTA and CDR2 FQGTGA. CDR3 loop: CASSLKGDRGRSEQFF. The CDR3 region has the DNA TGTGCCAGCAGCTTAAAAGGGGACAGGGGGCGTAGTGAGCAGTTCTTC. The full variable domain, rest sourced from reference TRBV7-3 and TRBJ2-1, is GAGVSQTPSNKVTEKGKYVELRCDPISGHTALYWYRQSLGQGPEFLIYFQGTGAADDSGLPNDRFFAVRPEGSVSTLKIQRTERGDSAVYLCASSLKGDRGRSEQFFGPGTRLTVL.

In DNA, the CDR3 is TGTGCCAGTAGTGGCCGGAGGGCCGGAGAGACCCAGTACTTC. This gives the protein CASSGRRAGETQYF. The rearrangement uses TRBV19 and TRBJ2-5; the D gene is possibly TRBD2 (6 bases). Germline CDR1 is LNHDA and CDR2 is SQIVND (reference sequence). V lost 5 bases, J lost 4 bases, and 14 bases lay in between. This CDR3 has 14 residues.

J is TRBJ1-1 and V is TRBV10-3, with D possibly matching TRBD1 (6 bases). Deletions cut 3 bases from V and 0 bases from J, with 8 bases between. Germline V gives CDR1 ENHRY, CDR2 SYGVKD. The CDR3 consists of 14 residues. In nucleotides, the CDR3 is TGTGCCATCAGTGATAACAGGGTGAACACTGAAGCTTTCTTT. Its translation is CAISDNRVNTEAFF.

V gene TRBV5-1 combines with J gene TRBJ1-1; possibly TRBD1 for D (6 bases). Germline V gives CDR1 SGHRS, CDR2 YFSETQ. CDR3 length equals 15 residues. The V end lost 3 bases, the J end lost 10 bases, and 22 bases lay between the germline ends. For the CDR3, the DNA is TGCGCCAGCAGCTCGGAATCTCCCTCCCGAGGGGGAGCTTTCTTT. Its translation is CASSSESPSRGGAFF.

This sequence joins TRBV28 and TRBJ1-2; 10 bases align to TRBD1. The CDR3 contains 14 residues. Germline loops: CDR1 MDHEN, CDR2 SYDVKM. V lost 5 bases to trimming and J lost 3 bases; unmatched junction nucleotides: 3. The CDR3 reads CASSPTGGHYGYTF. Written as DNA, the CDR3 is TGTGCCAGCAGTCCGACAGGGGGCCACTATGGCTACACCTTC.

V usage is TRBV27 and J usage is TRBJ1-6; D remains unclear. The CDR3 totals 19 residues. The V end lost 0 bases, the J end lost 2 bases, and 17 bases lay between the germline ends. CDR1 MNHEY and CDR2 SMNVEV come from the germline V gene (reference sequence). The CDR3 DNA is TGTGCCAGCAGTTTATCTGGGAATGAGGGAAAGACCTATAATTCACCCCTCCACTTT. The encoded protein is CASSLSGNEGKTYNSPLHF.

This chain joins TRBV18 and TRBJ2-2, with 8 positions matching TRBD1. CDR3 length: 16 residues. V lost 2 bases and J lost 1; bases outside the gene matches: 3. Germline V CDR1 and CDR2: KGHSH, LQKENI. CDR3: CASSPTGTGNTGELFF. In DNA, the CDR3 is TGTGCCAGCTCACCAACCGGGACAGGGAACACCGGGGAGCTGTTTTTT.

The V gene is TRBV2, the J gene TRBJ2-7, with 7 positions matching TRBD2. V lost 4 bases and J lost 6; bases outside the gene matches: 12. Germline-derived CDR1 and CDR2 are SNHLY and FYNNEI. The CDR3 length is 15 residues. Here the CDR3 reads CASSGGGAGRTEQYF. The CDR3 DNA is TGTGCCAGCAGTGGGGGAGGGGCAGGGCGAACCGAGCAGTACTTC.

The gene calls are TRBV19 and TRBJ1-3; 8 bases agree with TRBD1. V lost 11 bases to trimming and J lost 0 bases; unmatched junction nucleotides: 6. Germline CDR1 and CDR2: LNHDA and SQIVND (reference sequence). This CDR3 is 14 amino acids long. The CDR3: CAAGQGGSGNTIYF. For the CDR3, the DNA is TGTGCCGCCGGACAGGGAGGCTCTGGAAACACCATATATTTT.

In its sample, this clone was seen once. The chain recombines TRBV7-6 with TRBJ2-1, with 11 nucleotides matching TRBD2. The length of the CDR3 is 14 residues. Germline V gene data show CDR1 as SGHVS and CDR2 as FNYEAQ. J was trimmed by 8 bases and V by 3 bases; bases with no gene match: 3. For the CDR3, the DNA is TGTGCCAGCAGCTTTAGCGGGGGGGCCGATGAGCAGTTCTTC. Translation gives CASSFSGGADEQFF.

The chain links TRBV11-2 to TRBJ1-4; 7 positions match TRBD1. Germline CDR1 is SGHAT and CDR2 is FQNNGV. The CDR3 runs 15 residues. The V segment lost 5 bases and the J segment 5 bases; nucleotides outside the gene matches: 8. The CDR3 here is CASSARQGRNEKLFF. Written as DNA, the CDR3 is TGTGCCAGCAGCGCTCGACAGGGACGGAATGAAAAACTGTTTTTT.

This chain links TRBV6-1 with TRBJ2-7; the D is unclear. The V end was cut by 2 bases, the J end by 0 bases, with 11 bases between. CDR1 is MNHNS, CDR2 SASEGT, per germline. CDR3 size: 15 residues. CDR3 residues: CASSEYRSGSYEQYF. The CDR3 DNA sequence: TGTGCCAGCAGTGAATACCGATCGGGCTCCTACGAGCAGTACTTC.

The genes are TRBV19 and TRBJ2-5; D is ambiguous. The germline V gene has CDR1 LNHDA and CDR2 SQIVND (reference sequence). This CDR3 has 13 amino acids. V was cut by 4 bases and J by 5 bases, with 11 bases left in between. The CDR3 coding sequence is TGTGCCAGTAGTACCCTACTGTGGGAGACCCAGTACTTC. Its translation: CASSTLLWETQYF.

The chain links TRBV28 to TRBJ2-1, with TRBD2 as a possible D gene (6 bases). CDR3 size: 14 residues. With 5 bases removed from V and 7 bases from J, the gap between germline ends came to 15 bases. CDR1 is MDHEN and CDR2 is SYDVKM in the germline V gene. This CDR3 reads CASSLREMRNEQFF. In DNA, the CDR3 is TGTGCCAGCAGTCTCCGGGAGATGAGGAATGAGCAGTTCTTC. The complete variable domain, with remaining parts taken from reference TRBV28 and TRBJ2-1, reads DVKVTQSSRYLVKRTGEKVFLECVQDMDHENMFWYRQDPGLGLRLIYFSYDVKMKEKGDIPEGYSVSREKKERFSLILESASTNQTSMYLCASSLREMRNEQFFGPGTRLTVL.

The rearrangement joins TRBV10-2 to TRBJ2-5, with D possibly matching TRBD2 (5 bases). The CDR3 length is 17 residues. Germline CDR1 WSHSY, CDR2 SAAADI. The ends were cut back, 0 bases at V and 5 bases at J, with 19 bases in the middle. CDR3 sequence reads: CASSESMGSPTRETQYF. DNA of the CDR3: TGCGCCAGCAGTGAGTCGATGGGGAGTCCCACCAGGGAGACCCAGTACTTC.

In DNA form, the CDR3 reads TGCAGTGCTAGTGGGACAGGGGTTCTCACAGATACGCAGTATTTT. Its translation is CSASGTGVLTDTQYF. V usage is TRBV20-1 and J usage is TRBJ2-3; 10 nucleotides line up with TRBD1. This CDR3 has 15 residues. CDR1 and CDR2 (germline): DFQATT, SNEGSKA (reference sequence). V was clipped by 3 bases and J by 2 bases; unmatched bases: 5.

A single count supports this clone. V usage is TRBV9 and J usage is TRBJ2-6, with a tentative D call TRBD1 (6 bases). This CDR3 is 17 amino acids long. Germline-derived CDR1 and CDR2 are SGDLS and YYNGEE. Deletions cut 3 bases from V and 0 bases from J, with 13 bases between. The CDR3 sequence: CASSEDSKLSGANVLTF. CDR3 in DNA: TGTGCCAGCAGCGAGGACAGTAAACTCTCTGGGGCCAACGTCCTGACTTTC.

The chain combines TRBV3-1 (or the pseudogene TRBV3-2) with TRBJ1-5; tentatively, D is TRBD1 (6 bases). The CDR3 has 15 amino acids. Between the trimmed V and J ends, which lost 1 base and 2 bases, there was a span of 9 bases. From germline, CDR1 is LGHDT and CDR2 YNNKEL (reference sequence). Here the CDR3 reads CASSQARGGNQPQHF. The CDR3 DNA sequence: TGTGCCAGCAGCCAAGCCAGGGGTGGCAATCAGCCCCAGCATTTT.

This sequence joins TRBV6-2 or TRBV6-3 and TRBJ2-2, with 8 bases that match TRBD2. The CDR3 has 15 residues. Germline V CDR1 and CDR2: MNHEY, SVGEGT. The V segment lost 6 bases and the J segment 7 bases; nucleotides outside the gene matches: 10. CDR3 coding DNA: TGTGCCAGCAGCTTTAACGGGGGGGGCATCGGGGAGCTGTTTTTT. Protein: CASSFNGGGIGELFF.

V gene TRBV19 combines with J gene TRBJ1-5; no firm D call. The CDR3 sequence is 15 residues long. V lost 3 bases to trimming and J lost 2 bases, with 11 bases between them. Germline values: CDR1 LNHDA, CDR2 SQIVND (reference sequence). CDR3 in DNA: TGTGCCAGTAGTATTTCCGGGAGGGGCAATCAGCCCCAGCATTTT. It yields the protein CASSISGRGNQPQHF.

The sample holds a few counts of this clone. CDR3 sequence: CASSLENSNYGYTF. The CDR3 DNA reads TGTGCCAGCAGCTTGGAGAACTCTAACTATGGCTACACCTTC. This chain uses TRBV5-4 with TRBJ1-2; D not certain. The CDR3 has 14 residues. Germline loops: CDR1 SGHNT, CDR2 YYREEE (reference sequence). V lost 0 bases, J lost 0 bases, and 6 bases lay in between.

V gene TRBV9 combines with J gene TRBJ2-1; D call uncertain. V shed 3 bases and J shed 7 bases, with 14 bases lying between them. In germline, CDR1 is SGDLS, CDR2 YYNGEE. This CDR3 spans 14 amino acids. This CDR3 is CASSASSSRNEQFF. The CDR3 DNA reads TGTGCCAGCAGCGCCTCGTCAAGCCGGAATGAGCAGTTCTTC.

Of note for this clone: The same CDR3 also results from other DNA sequences found in this sample. The J gene is TRBJ1-2, the V gene TRBV7-3; no clear D. Trimming took 2 bases from V and 4 from J, leaving 11 bases between them. Germline CDR1 SGHTA, CDR2 FQGTGA. The CDR3 consists of 14 residues. The CDR3 sequence: CASSLGPGSYGYTF. The CDR3 coding sequence is TGTGCCAGCAGCTTAGGTCCGGGGTCCTATGGCTACACCTTC.

The chain couples TRBV10-3 to TRBJ2-7, with 7 bases fitting TRBD1. CDR1 and CDR2 from the germline V gene are ENHRY and SYGVKD. This CDR3 has 14 residues. Losses at the gene ends were 2 bases for V and 4 bases for J; bases not matched to a gene: 5. CDR3 residues: CAISETGDRYEQYF. CDR3 in DNA: TGTGCCATCAGTGAGACAGGGGATAGGTACGAGCAGTACTTC.

This clone has a handful of counts. V usage is TRBV2 and J usage is TRBJ1-2; 8 nucleotides match TRBD1. Trimming took 9 bases from V and 6 from J; bases not matched to a gene: 15. CDR1 is SNHLY, CDR2 FYNNEI, per germline. CDR3 size: 15 residues. CDR3 sequence (DNA): TGTGCCAGTCAGCCCGCAGGGGGCGCGTCTCATGGCTACACCTTC. Protein: CASQPAGGASHGYTF.

This clone occurred once. The gene calls are TRBV6-5 and TRBJ1-3, with TRBD1 matching 7 bases. CDR1 and CDR2 from the germline V gene are MNHEY and SVGAGI. V gave up 2 bases and J gave up 0 bases; unmatched junction bases: 1. CDR3 length: 15 residues. This chain's CDR3 is CASSYRGLSGNTIYF. The CDR3 DNA sequence: TGTGCCAGCAGTTACAGGGGGCTCTCTGGAAACACCATATATTTT.